A single sample is the source of the 8 T cell receptor beta chains below, sequenced in a study of cytomegalovirus exposure and HLA in healthy donors. 13 Jbeta primers and 60 Vbeta primers were used for the PCR. Assay used: immunoSEQ multiplex PCR; TCRdb lists only in-frame clones, some missing. Of some 180,000 clones listed, about 79% were seen once; the top ten hold under 2%. Sequenced sample: PBMCs. Receptors were obtained from a man between 18 and 29 years old in good health and CMV-seronegative.

Written as DNA, the CDR3 is TGTGCCATCAGTGCCCCAGGGGGGGAGCAGTACTTC. As protein: CAISAPGGEQYF. The chain links TRBV10-3 to TRBJ2-7, with a weak D call TRBD1 (7 bases). The CDR3 sequence is 12 residues long. CDR1 and CDR2 (germline): ENHRY, SYGVKD. V dropped 4 bases and J dropped 7 bases, with 11 bases sitting between them.

The chain links TRBV10-2 to TRBJ2-1; tentatively, D is TRBD1 (5 bases). Between the trimmed V and J ends, which lost 2 bases and 6 bases, there was a span of 14 bases. Per the germline V gene, CDR1 is WSHSY and CDR2 is SAAADI. The CDR3 is 15 amino acids. The CDR3 loop is CASSEGRAQGNEQFF. The CDR3 bases are TGCGCCAGCAGTGAGGGCAGGGCTCAGGGCAATGAGCAGTTCTTC.

The rearrangement joins TRBV18 to TRBJ1-1; D may be TRBD1 (6 bases). Germline CDR1 and CDR2: KGHSH and LQKENI. The CDR3 consists of 14 residues. Trimming took 3 bases from V and 4 from J, leaving 12 bases between them. CDR3 sequence reads: CASSPGGGFTEAFF. DNA of the CDR3: TGTGCCAGCTCACCGGGGGGGGGCTTCACTGAAGCTTTCTTT.

This clone is a singleton in its sample. The rearrangement joins TRBV7-9 to TRBJ2-7; 9 bases line up with TRBD2. Trimming took 7 bases from V and 5 from J; bases not matched to a gene: 12. This CDR3 region has 15 residues. Germline V CDR1 and CDR2: SEHNR, FQNEAQ (reference sequence). The CDR3 reads CASTHPSGRTNEQYF. CDR3 bases: TGTGCCAGCACCCACCCGAGCGGGAGGACCAACGAGCAGTACTTC.

The chain joins TRBV5-1 to TRBJ2-3; D may be TRBD1 (5 bases). This CDR3 has 14 residues. V lost 2 bases and J lost 2, with 9 bases in between. Germline CDR1 reads SGHRS; CDR2 reads YFSETQ. The CDR3 sequence is CASSLDSHTDTQYF. CDR3 nucleotides: TGCGCCAGCAGCTTAGACAGCCACACAGATACGCAGTATTTT. Drawing the rest from reference TRBV5-1 and TRBJ2-3, the complete variable domain is KAGVTQTPRYLIKTRGQQVTLSCSPISGHRSVSWYQQTPGQGLQFLFEYFSETQRNKGNFPGRFSGRQFSNSRSEMNVSTLELGDSALYLCASSLDSHTDTQYFGPGTRLTVL.

The chain recombines TRBV19 with TRBJ2-2; D unresolved. Germline V gene data show CDR1 as LNHDA and CDR2 as SQIVND (reference sequence). Deletions cut 7 bases from V and 7 bases from J, with 13 bases between. This CDR3 is built from 13 residues. The CDR3 protein is CASNVWAVGELFF. In nucleotides, the CDR3 is TGTGCCAGTAATGTTTGGGCCGTCGGGGAGCTGTTTTTT.

This clone was picked up a small number of times. The chain couples TRBV7-9 to TRBJ1-1; D ambiguous. The CDR3 totals 16 residues. V was pared by 5 bases and J by 1 base, with 17 bases between. Germline CDR1 SEHNR, CDR2 FQNEAQ (reference sequence). CDR3 loop: CASSQPGVSKNTEAFF. CDR3 DNA: TGTGCCAGCAGCCAACCCGGGGTCTCCAAGAACACTGAAGCTTTCTTT. Complete variable domain (other parts from reference TRBV7-9 and TRBJ1-1): DTGVSQNPRHKITKRGQNVTFRCDPISEHNRLYWYRQTLGQGPEFLTYFQNEAQLEKSRLLSDRFSAERPKGSFSTLEIQRTEQGDSAMYLCASSQPGVSKNTEAFFGQGTRLTVV.

This clone was observed once. The rearrangement joins TRBV5-1 to TRBJ1-5; unclear D gene. CDR1 is SGHRS and CDR2 is YFSETQ in the germline V gene. Between the trimmed V and J ends, which lost 4 bases and 6 bases, there was a span of 11 bases. The CDR3 sequence is 13 residues long. The CDR3 DNA is TGCGCCAGCAGCCCTGGTGGGAGTCAGCCCCAGCATTTT. Protein sequence: CASSPGGSQPQHF. The whole variable domain, filled in from reference TRBV5-1 and TRBJ1-5, reads KAGVTQTPRYLIKTRGQQVTLSCSPISGHRSVSWYQQTPGQGLQFLFEYFSETQRNKGNFPGRFSGRQFSNSRSEMNVSTLELGDSALYLCASSPGGSQPQHFGDGTRLSIL.